The rows below give T cell receptor beta chains drawn from one sample of a study of immune evolution from preneoplasia to lung adenocarcinoma. Repertoires were generated with immunoSEQ multiplex PCR, while TCRdb's copy carries only in-frame clones and drops some. This table holds roughly 8,100 clones, roughly 79% found once. What was sequenced was FFPE invasive lung adenocarcinoma tissue. The receptor source for this set is a person aged 45-60 years with lung adenocarcinoma. The CDR3 runs from the conserved cysteine through the conserved F or W. A D gene is named only where the DNA matches it firmly. A row's size may be missing; if present it is once, few, many or a size class.

TRBD1 | TRBJ1-1 | . | 14 | TRBV9 | CASSTLTGDTEAFF | TGTGCCAGCAGCACCTTGACAGGGGACACTGAAGCTTTCTTT
. | TRBJ1-2 | few | 12 | TRBV29-1 | CSVEVLLYGYTF | TGCAGCGTTGAGGTGTTACTCTATGGCTACACCTTC
TRBD1 | TRBJ1-2 | . | 13 | TRBV2 | CASSGQGNYGYTF | TGTGCCAGCAGCGGACAGGGTAACTATGGCTACACCTTC
TRBD1 | TRBJ1-1 | . | 14 | TRBV5-4 | CASGRTGPYTEAFF | TGTGCCAGCGGTCGGACAGGGCCGTACACTGAAGCTTTCTTT
TRBD1 | TRBJ1-1 | . | 14 | TRBV6-6 | CATAPGQGDTEAFF | TGTGCCACCGCACCGGGACAGGGGGACACTGAAGCTTTCTTT
. | TRBJ1-2 | . | 14 | TRBV10-3 | CAISESSGNYGYTF | TGTGCCATCAGTGAGTCATCAGGCAACTATGGCTACACCTTC
TRBD2 | TRBJ2-1 | . | 18 | TRBV9 | CASSDRPGTSGGYNEQFF | TGTGCCAGCAGCGATCGTCCCGGGACTAGCGGGGGCTACAATGAGCAGTTCTTC
TRBD2 | TRBJ2-7 | . | 15 | TRBV6-4 | CASSEGSGDTYEQYF | TGTGCCAGCAGTGAGGGTAGCGGGGACACCTACGAGCAGTACTTC
TRBD1 | TRBJ2-7 | . | 18 | TRBV5-6 | CASSPKGGTGPLHYEQYF | TGTGCCAGCAGCCCTAAGGGTGGGACAGGGCCACTCCACTACGAGCAGTACTTC
. | TRBJ1-5 | . | 12 | TRBV11-2 | CASSHERQPQHF | TGTGCCAGCAGCCACGAACGTCAGCCCCAGCATTTT
. | TRBJ1-1 | . | 12 | TRBV5-1 | CASSLDATEAFF | TGCGCCAGCAGCTTGGACGCTACTGAAGCTTTCTTT
TRBD2 | TRBJ2-5 | . | 15 | TRBV7-9 | CASSFTFGGQETQYF | TGTGCCAGCAGCTTTACTTTCGGGGGGCAAGAGACCCAGTACTTC
TRBD1 | TRBJ1-1 | . | 15 | TRBV28 | CASSPWTGPNGEAFF | TGTGCCAGCAGTCCATGGACAGGGCCTAACGGTGAAGCTTTCTTT
. | TRBJ2-7 | . | 13 | TRBV6-1 | CASSPTGPYEQYF | TGTGCCAGCAGTCCTACAGGCCCCTACGAGCAGTACTTC
TRBD1 | TRBJ1-5 | . | 16 | TRBV27 | CASSFTGGWSNQPQHF | TGTGCCAGCAGTTTCACAGGGGGCTGGAGCAATCAGCCCCAGCATTTT
TRBD1 | TRBJ1-2 | . | 14 | TRBV29-1 | CSVARDRQAFGYTF | TGCAGCGTTGCCAGGGACAGGCAAGCTTTTGGCTACACCTTC
. | TRBJ2-7 | . | 14 | TRBV13 | CASSLGTYFHEQYF | TGTGCCAGCAGCCTCGGGACTTACTTCCACGAGCAGTACTTC
. | TRBJ2-5 | . | 14 | TRBV5-8 | CASSLVWDQETQYF | TGTGCCAGCAGCTTGGTCTGGGATCAAGAGACCCAGTACTTC
TRBD2 | TRBJ2-1 | . | 16 | TRBV12-5 | CASGLASGGLYNEQFF | TGTGCTAGTGGTTTGGCTAGCGGGGGGCTTTACAATGAGCAGTTCTTC
. | TRBJ2-3 | once | 14 | TRBV27 | CASSKHRDGDTQYF | TGTGCCAGCAGTAAACACAGGGATGGGGATACGCAGTATTTT
. | TRBJ1-1 | . | 15 | TRBV11-3 | CASSPPGGRNTEAFF | TGTGCCAGCAGCCCCCCCGGGGGTAGGAACACTGAAGCTTTCTTT
. | TRBJ1-5 | . | 14 | TRBV27 | CASSLNGNNQPQHF | TGTGCCAGCAGTTTAAACGGGAACAATCAGCCCCAGCATTTT
. | TRBJ2-1 | . | 12 | TRBV30 | CAWSVHGYEQFF | TGTGCCTGGAGTGTACATGGGTATGAGCAGTTCTTC
TRBD1 | TRBJ1-1 | . | 11 | TRBV29-1 | CSARTGSEAFF | TGCAGCGCCCGGACAGGGTCCGAAGCTTTCTTT
. | TRBJ2-4 | few | 15 | TRBV5-6 | CASSLLGGLGNIQYF | TGTGCCAGCAGCCTCCTCGGGGGGCTCGGGAACATTCAGTACTTC
. | TRBJ2-1 | few | 13 | TRBV29-1 | CSAEADLDNEQFF | TGCAGCGCAGAAGCAGATCTGGACAATGAGCAGTTCTTC
. | TRBJ2-1 | . | 15 | TRBV6-1 | CASSDGRSSYNEQFF | TGTGCCAGCAGTGATGGCAGGAGCTCCTACAATGAGCAGTTCTTC
. | TRBJ2-5 | once | 14 | TRBV7-9 | CASSLESRRETQYF | TGTGCCAGCAGCTTAGAATCCAGGAGGGAGACCCAGTACTTC
. | TRBJ2-7 | . | 15 | TRBV25-1 | CASSEGGSPGGEQYF | TGTGCCAGCAGTGAAGGTGGGAGTCCCGGAGGCGAGCAGTACTTC
. | TRBJ2-3 | . | 14 | TRBV2 | CASRGGIDTDTQYF | TGTGCCAGCCGGGGTGGGATAGACACAGATACGCAGTATTTT
. | TRBJ1-5 | once | 15 | TRBV7-2 | CASSPLGGINQPQHF | TGTGCCAGCAGCCCCCTTGGGGGGATCAATCAGCCCCAGCATTTT
. | TRBJ1-2 | . | 14 | TRBV6-6 | CASSPDLTNYGYTF | TGTGCCAGCAGCCCCGATTTAACTAACTATGGCTACACCTTC
. | TRBJ2-3 | . | 15 | TRBV7-8 | CASSLVEGTTDTQYF | TGTGCCAGCAGCTTAGTGGAGGGAACCACAGATACGCAGTATTTT
. | TRBJ1-3 | . | 13 | TRBV29-1 | CSVEEVSGNTIYF | TGCAGCGTCGAGGAGGTCTCTGGAAACACCATATATTTT
. | TRBJ2-3 | . | 14 | TRBV10-3 | CAISGPRLADTQYF | TGTGCCATCAGTGGGCCCAGGCTTGCAGATACGCAGTATTTT
. | TRBJ2-7 | . | 15 | TRBV18 | CASSPSRGQAYEQYF | TGTGCCAGCTCACCCTCCCGGGGGCAGGCGTACGAGCAGTACTTC
. | TRBJ2-1 | few | 15 | TRBV6-4 | CASSDSIGGHNEQFF | TGTGCCAGCAGTGACTCGATTGGAGGCCACAATGAGCAGTTCTTC
TRBD2 | TRBJ2-5 | once | 15 | TRBV11-2 | CASSSIAGGIETQYF | TGTGCCAGCAGCTCCATAGCGGGGGGGATAGAGACCCAGTACTTC
. | TRBJ2-7 | . | 16 | TRBV19 | CASSGRDLVDPYEQYF | TGTGCCAGTAGTGGCCGGGACTTAGTAGATCCATACGAGCAGTACTTC
. | TRBJ2-3 | . | 17 | TRBV19 | CASSLPGPGGGTDTQYF | TGTGCCAGTAGTTTACCCGGACCAGGAGGTGGCACAGATACGCAGTATTTT
TRBD1 | TRBJ2-7 | . | 15 | TRBV19 | CASSFARGQGDEQYF | TGTGCCAGTAGTTTCGCACGTGGACAGGGTGACGAGCAGTACTTC
. | TRBJ1-1 | . | 15 | TRBV28 | CASKTPSSTNTEAFF | TGTGCTAGCAAAACCCCGTCCAGTACGAACACTGAAGCTTTCTTT
. | TRBJ1-1 | . | 13 | TRBV10-2 | CASSEDWNTEAFF | TGCGCCAGCAGTGAGGACTGGAACACTGAAGCTTTCTTT
TRBD1 | TRBJ2-2 | . | 15 | TRBV9 | CASSRRAGGTGELFF | TGTGCCAGCAGCCGTCGGGCAGGGGGCACCGGGGAGCTGTTTTTT
. | TRBJ2-7 | . | 16 | TRBV2 | CASSESSGRSSYEQYF | TGTGCCAGCAGTGAAAGTTCTGGACGGAGCTCCTACGAGCAGTACTTC
TRBD1 | TRBJ1-6 | . | 13 | TRBV6-6 | CASGGQGAFYLHF | TGTGCCAGCGGAGGACAGGGGGCTTTTTACCTCCACTTT
TRBD1 | TRBJ1-1 | . | 14 | TRBV11-2 | CASTEQGQGTEAFF | TGTGCCAGCACCGAACAGGGGCAGGGCACTGAAGCTTTCTTT
. | TRBJ1-6 | . | 18 | TRBV7-7 | CASSPYTWDSSKESPLHF | TGTGCTAGCAGCCCCTATACTTGGGACTCTTCTAAAGAGTCACCCCTCCACTTT
. | TRBJ1-3 | once | 13 | TRBV18 | CASSPQGGNTIYF | TGTGCCAGCTCACCCCAGGGAGGAAACACCATATATTTT
. | TRBJ1-2 | . | 13 | TRBV7-9 | CASSGLGGYGYTF | TGTGCCAGCAGCGGCTTAGGGGGATATGGCTACACCTTC
. | TRBJ1-1 | once | 15 | TRBV15 | CATSGGGGWNTEAFF | TGTGCCACCAGCGGAGGGGGGGGTTGGAACACTGAAGCTTTCTTT
. | TRBJ2-5 | . | 14 | TRBV11-3 | CASRPSREGETQYF | TGTGCCAGCAGACCCTCTCGGGAAGGAGAGACCCAGTACTTC
TRBD2 | TRBJ2-1 | . | 16 | TRBV7-6 | CASSLGVAGGSYEQFF | TGTGCCAGCAGCTTAGGAGTGGCGGGAGGGTCTTATGAGCAGTTCTTC
TRBD2 | TRBJ2-2 | . | 14 | TRBV10-2 | CASSLLAGTGELFF | TGCGCCAGCAGTTTACTAGCGGGGACCGGGGAGCTGTTTTTT
. | TRBJ2-7 | once | 14 | TRBV14 | CASSHWGLTYEQYF | TGTGCCAGCAGCCATTGGGGGCTCACCTACGAGCAGTACTTC
. | TRBJ2-5 | . | 15 | TRBV30 | CAWSVQGTGHESQYF | TGTGCCTGGAGTGTCCAAGGGACCGGGCATGAGTCCCAGTACTTC
. | TRBJ1-1 | . | 15 | TRBV27 | CASSFVGKGNTEAFF | TGTGCCAGCAGTTTCGTGGGGAAAGGGAACACTGAAGCTTTCTTT